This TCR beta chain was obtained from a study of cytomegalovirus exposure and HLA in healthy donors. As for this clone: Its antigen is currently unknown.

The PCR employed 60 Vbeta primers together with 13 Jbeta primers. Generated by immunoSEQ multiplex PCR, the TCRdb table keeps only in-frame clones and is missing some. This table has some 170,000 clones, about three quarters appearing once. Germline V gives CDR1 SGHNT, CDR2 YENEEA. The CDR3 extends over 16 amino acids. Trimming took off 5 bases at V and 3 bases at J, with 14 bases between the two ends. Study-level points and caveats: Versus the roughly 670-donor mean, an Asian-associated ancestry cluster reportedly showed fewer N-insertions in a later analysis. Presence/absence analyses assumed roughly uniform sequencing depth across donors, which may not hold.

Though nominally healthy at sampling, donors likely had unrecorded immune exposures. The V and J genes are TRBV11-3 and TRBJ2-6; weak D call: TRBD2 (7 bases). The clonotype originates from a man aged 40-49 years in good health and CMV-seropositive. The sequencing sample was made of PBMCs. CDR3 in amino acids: CASSNLGGRGANVLTF. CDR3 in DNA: TGTGCCAGCAGCAACCTCGGGGGGCGTGGGGCCAACGTCCTGACTTTC.